This is a list of T cell receptor beta chains from one sample in a study of cytomegalovirus exposure and HLA in healthy donors. Repertoires were generated with immunoSEQ multiplex PCR, while TCRdb's copy carries only in-frame clones and drops some. The table includes about 140,000 clones, 70% detected once. Material: PBMCs. Receptor source: a woman in her twenties or thirties in good health and CMV-seronegative. CDR3s include the opening cysteine and the closing phenylalanine or tryptophan. D genes are given only for firm matches. Part of the rows lack a size; the others show once, few, many or a class for expanded clones.

v_call,j_call,clone_size,d_call,cdr3_aa,cdr3_nt
TRBV7-2,TRBJ1-2,.,.,CASSLGGSEYGYTF,TGTGCCAGCAGCTTAGGAGGGTCTGAGTATGGCTACACCTTC
TRBV29-1,TRBJ1-4,.,.,CSVAPGSNEKLFF,TGCAGCGTTGCTCCGGGTTCTAATGAAAAACTGTTTTTT
TRBV19,TRBJ1-5,.,TRBD1,CASSIEGQQSNQPQHF,TGTGCCAGTAGTATAGAGGGACAGCAGAGCAATCAGCCCCAGCATTTT
TRBV29-1,TRBJ2-3,.,TRBD2,CSVELTAGGLGDTQYF,TGCAGCGTTGAGTTAACGGCGGGGGGGCTTGGAGATACGCAGTATTTT
TRBV11-3,TRBJ2-1,.,TRBD2,CASSQGIAGVYEQFF,TGTGCCAGCAGCCAAGGAATAGCGGGAGTATATGAGCAGTTCTTC
TRBV7-3,TRBJ2-5,.,.,CASSWVGGGSETQYF,TGTGCCAGCAGCTGGGTGGGGGGGGGCAGTGAGACCCAGTACTTC
TRBV9,TRBJ2-1,.,TRBD2,CASSVDSQREITDEQFF,TGTGCCAGCAGCGTAGATTCCCAGCGGGAAATTACGGATGAGCAGTTCTTC
TRBV5-1,TRBJ2-3,few,.,CASSLAGSTDTQYF,TGCGCCAGCAGCTTGGCAGGGAGCACAGATACGCAGTATTTT
TRBV6-6,TRBJ1-5,.,.,CASRNRSGRPQHF,TGTGCCAGCCGAAACAGGTCAGGGCGGCCCCAGCATTTT
TRBV18,TRBJ1-5,.,TRBD1,CASSPSGGHQPQHF,TGTGCCAGCTCACCATCAGGGGGCCATCAGCCCCAGCATTTT
TRBV6-1,TRBJ2-5,few,.,CASSVNGGETQYF,TGTGCCAGCAGCGTGAATGGAGGAGAGACCCAGTACTTC
TRBV11-2,TRBJ2-1,.,TRBD2,CASSFRGGGLADYNEQFF,TGTGCCAGCAGCTTCCGAGGGGGGGGACTAGCGGATTACAATGAGCAGTTCTTC
TRBV7-9,TRBJ2-7,.,.,CASSPTSYSEQYF,TGTGCCAGCAGTCCTACTAGCTACAGCGAGCAGTACTTC
TRBV11-3,TRBJ2-5,.,.,CASSLGGQETQYF,TGTGCCAGCAGCTTAGGCGGGCAGGAGACCCAGTACTTC
TRBV19,TRBJ2-4,.,.,CASSTRQGGNIQYF,TGTGCCAGTAGTACCCGACAGGGAGGAAACATTCAGTACTTC
TRBV2,TRBJ1-4,.,.,CASTTGVATNEKLFF,TGTGCCAGCACTACAGGTGTTGCAACTAATGAAAAACTGTTTTTT
TRBV6-5,TRBJ2-7,.,.,CASSYRGEPSYEQYF,TGTGCCAGCAGTTACAGGGGCGAACCCTCCTACGAGCAGTACTTC
TRBV5-1,TRBJ1-3,.,.,CASSLEGREKGNTIYF,TGCGCCAGCAGCCTGGAGGGCAGGGAAAAAGGAAACACCATATATTTT
TRBV7-9,TRBJ1-3,once,.,CASNPMGGNSGNTIYF,TGTGCCAGCAACCCGATGGGGGGGAACTCTGGAAACACCATATATTTT
TRBV30,TRBJ2-1,.,.,CAWGGYNEQFF,TGTGCCTGGGGCGGATACAATGAGCAGTTCTTC
TRBV9,TRBJ2-1,.,TRBD2,CASSVSGGLAGASYNEQFF,TGTGCCAGCAGCGTATCTGGTGGTCTAGCGGGGGCCTCCTACAATGAGCAGTTCTTC
TRBV5-6,TRBJ1-6,.,.,CASSGRQATYNSPLHF,TGTGCCAGCAGCGGACGACAGGCGACCTATAATTCACCCCTCCACTTT
TRBV2,TRBJ2-5,.,.,CASSGEAEETQYF,TGTGCCAGCAGTGGGGAAGCGGAAGAGACCCAGTACTTC
TRBV9,TRBJ2-1,.,.,CASSPHSQVEQFF,TGTGCCAGCAGCCCCCATTCGCAGGTTGAGCAGTTCTTC
TRBV2,TRBJ2-3,once,TRBD1,CASSRDRETDTQYF,TGTGCCAGCAGCCGGGACAGGGAGACAGATACGCAGTATTTT
TRBV29-1,TRBJ2-2,.,.,CSVGPDTGELFF,TGCAGCGTTGGGCCAGACACCGGGGAGCTGTTTTTT
TRBV7-7,TRBJ2-5,few,.,CASSISGAQETQYF,TGTGCTAGCAGCATTTCAGGGGCCCAAGAGACCCAGTACTTC
TRBV25-1,TRBJ1-2,.,.,CASSQGGEPNYGYTF,TGTGCCAGCAGCCAGGGCGGGGAACCTAACTATGGCTACACCTTC
TRBV30,TRBJ2-7,few,TRBD1,CAWTSRDRPYEQYF,TGTGCCTGGACCTCCCGGGACAGACCCTACGAGCAGTACTTC
TRBV2,TRBJ1-2,.,TRBD1,CASRPGQGNGYTF,TGTGCCAGCAGACCGGGACAGGGGAATGGCTACACCTTC
TRBV5-4,TRBJ1-1,.,.,CASSLAFLGNTEAFF,TGTGCCAGCAGCTTGGCCTTTCTAGGGAACACTGAAGCTTTCTTT
TRBV5-1,TRBJ2-1,.,TRBD1,CASSVGGTGTNNEQFF,TGCGCCAGCAGCGTCGGGGGGACAGGGACAAACAATGAGCAGTTCTTC
TRBV6-6,TRBJ1-2,.,TRBD1,CASSYRDRGRGGYTF,TGTGCCAGCAGTTACCGTGACAGGGGGCGTGGGGGCTACACCTTC
TRBV6-1,TRBJ1-6,.,.,CASSAGPYNSPLHF,TGTGCCAGCAGCGCAGGGCCCTATAATTCACCCCTCCACTTT
TRBV4-2,TRBJ1-6,.,TRBD1,CASSQGQGRWTPLHF,TGTGCCAGCAGCCAAGGACAGGGCCGGTGGACACCCCTCCACTTT
TRBV7-9,TRBJ2-3,.,.,CASSLVAGGIDTQYF,TGTGCCAGCAGCTTAGTGGCAGGGGGGATAGATACGCAGTATTTT
TRBV25-1,TRBJ2-1,.,TRBD2,CASSEGSLAGAGEQFF,TGTGCCAGCAGTGAAGGATCGCTAGCGGGAGCTGGTGAGCAGTTCTTC
TRBV2,TRBJ2-6,.,.,CASSEAEAGANVLTF,TGTGCCAGCAGTGAAGCAGAGGCTGGGGCCAACGTCCTGACTTTC
TRBV28,TRBJ2-5,.,.,CASSSTGLRSQYF,TGTGCCAGCAGTAGCACAGGGTTGCGATCCCAGTACTTC
TRBV5-1,TRBJ2-3,.,TRBD1,CASSLGQGSDTQYF,TGCGCCAGCAGCTTGGGACAGGGATCAGATACGCAGTATTTT
TRBV2,TRBJ2-7,.,TRBD2,CASIKRGTSGSYEQYF,TGTGCCAGCATAAAAAGGGGTACTAGCGGCTCCTACGAGCAGTACTTC
TRBV6-5,TRBJ2-1,once,TRBD2,CASRKIAGSYNEQFF,TGTGCCAGCAGGAAAATAGCGGGGTCCTACAATGAGCAGTTCTTC
TRBV7-8,TRBJ2-1,.,.,CASSSQGVSYNEQFF,TGTGCCAGCAGCTCACAGGGAGTAAGCTACAATGAGCAGTTCTTC
TRBV9,TRBJ1-3,.,TRBD1,CASSVDQGARGNTIYF,TGTGCCAGCAGCGTAGACCAGGGGGCGCGTGGAAACACCATATATTTT
TRBV11-2,TRBJ2-1,.,.,CASSARQSSSYNEQFF,TGTGCCAGCAGCGCCAGACAGTCAAGCTCCTACAATGAGCAGTTCTTC
TRBV4-2,TRBJ2-1,.,.,CASSQVVYHSYNEQFF,TGTGCCAGCAGCCAAGTGGTCTACCACTCCTACAATGAGCAGTTCTTC
TRBV19,TRBJ1-2,once,TRBD1,CASSVDRGIYGYTF,TGTGCCAGTAGTGTTGACAGGGGAATCTATGGCTACACCTTC
TRBV7-9,TRBJ2-1,.,TRBD2,CASSLVGTSGSSYNEQFF,TGTGCCAGCAGCTTAGTGGGGACTAGCGGGAGCTCCTACAATGAGCAGTTCTTC
TRBV18,TRBJ2-7,.,TRBD1,CASSPRSQGGYEQYF,TGTGCCAGCTCGCCACGCTCACAGGGGGGTTACGAGCAGTACTTC
TRBV5-1,TRBJ2-5,.,TRBD1,CASSLVGGDEETQYF,TGCGCCAGCAGCTTGGTAGGGGGCGATGAAGAGACCCAGTACTTC
TRBV11-2,TRBJ1-1,.,.,CASSSSRVGNTEAFF,TGTGCCAGCAGCTCCTCTCGGGTCGGGAACACTGAAGCTTTCTTT
TRBV6-5,TRBJ1-4,.,.,CASSYGSSTNEKLFF,TGTGCCAGCAGTTACGGTAGTTCAACTAATGAAAAACTGTTTTTT
TRBV6-1,TRBJ2-7,.,TRBD2,CASSGGGSSYEQYF,TGTGCCAGCAGCGGGGGGGGGAGCTCCTACGAGCAGTACTTC
TRBV21-1,TRBJ1-4,few,.,CASSGGGGEKLFF,TGTGCCAGCAGCGGGGGGGGAGGAGAAAAACTGTTTTTT